This T cell receptor beta chain came from a study of shared clonotypes between healthy human individuals. The assay was immunoSEQ multiplex PCR, and TCRdb's table has in-frame clones only and misses some. The data contain 2 million to 2.5 million clones, 93% of them singletons. The sample taken for sequencing was naive CD4+ T cells from PBMCs. Subset noted: CD45RA+ positively selected. The sequence derives from a young man in good health. Some clones in this sample may be carry-over from other donors' samples.

The chain's CDR3 is CASRPIEVGEQFF. The CDR3 DNA reads TGTGCCAGCAGACCCATAGAGGTGGGCGAGCAGTTCTTC. The rearrangement joins TRBV7-8 to TRBJ2-1; the D is unclear. The V gene's germline CDR1 is SGHVS and CDR2 FQNEAQ. V was clipped by 6 bases and J by 10 bases, with 16 bases between them. The CDR3 loop spans 13 amino acids.